The 10 T cell receptor beta chains presented below share a single source sample, sequenced in a study of long-term antiretroviral therapy in people with HIV. At the survey level, the v3.0 immunoSEQ assay was run. Sequenced by immunoSEQ multiplex PCR; TCRdb stores in-frame clones only, minus some. The sample has about 22,000 clones; about nine tenths are singletons. The sequencing here drew on unsorted PBMCs, taken 1.8 years before starting antiretroviral therapy. These receptors originate from a woman in her 30s with HIV.

In this sample, this clone turned up a few times. The chain links TRBV7-8 to TRBJ2-1; no definite D call. Germline V gene lookup returns CDR1 SGHVS and CDR2 FQNEAQ. V was clipped by 5 bases and J by 4 bases, with 15 bases between them. This CDR3 comprises 15 residues. The CDR3 protein is CASSLKSTGYNEQFF. CDR3 in DNA: TGTGCCAGCAGCCTCAAGTCCACCGGATACAATGAGCAGTTCTTC.

J is TRBJ1-6 and V is TRBV18, with a possible D match to TRBD1 (5 bases). The CDR3 runs to 13 residues. The V end lost 5 bases, the J end lost 7 bases, and 9 bases lay between the germline ends. CDR1 and CDR2 from the germline V gene are KGHSH and LQKENI. The CDR3 DNA sequence: TGTGCCAGCTCAGGGGGGGGGAATTCACCCCTCCACTTT. Its translation is CASSGGGNSPLHF.

J is TRBJ1-2 and V is TRBV29-1; D unclear. Per the germline V gene, CDR1 is SQVTM and CDR2 is ANQGSEA. The CDR3 contains 12 residues. Trimming took off 6 bases at V and 2 bases at J, with 10 bases between the two ends. CDR3 nucleotide sequence: TGCAGCGTATCCCCGGAAAACTATGGCTACACCTTC. It yields the protein CSVSPENYGYTF.

The chain joins TRBV19 to TRBJ2-5; no clear D gene. The germline V gene has CDR1 LNHDA and CDR2 SQIVND (reference sequence). Trimming took off 5 bases at V and 5 bases at J, with 15 bases between the two ends. The CDR3 runs to 14 residues. The CDR3 DNA follows: TGTGCCAGTAGTCCACGGACGCTAATGGAGACCCAGTACTTC. Residues: CASSPRTLMETQYF.

The chain carries TRBV11-2 and TRBJ2-7, with D maybe TRBD2 (5 bases). Trimming took 5 bases from V and 6 from J, leaving 14 bases between them. CDR1 SGHAT and CDR2 FQNNGV come from the germline V gene. The CDR3 runs to 13 residues. The CDR3 coding sequence is TGTGCCAGCAGCCTCAAGCCCGAGGGCGAGCAGTACGTC. It encodes CASSLKPEGEQYV.

The chain carries TRBV29-1 and TRBJ1-1, with D unclear. The V and J ends lost 5 bases and 6 bases respectively, with 19 bases between them. This CDR3 region has 14 residues. Germline CDR1 reads SQVTM; CDR2 reads ANQGSEA. This CDR3 is CSVRPNLVVAEAFF. The CDR3 nucleotides read TGCAGCGTTCGACCGAACCTTGTCGTCGCTGAAGCTTTCTTT.

The chain carries TRBV18 and TRBJ1-1; D call uncertain. From germline, CDR1 is KGHSH and CDR2 LQKENI. The CDR3 is 13 amino acids. V was pared by 0 bases and J by 0 bases, with 2 bases between. The CDR3 loop reads CASSPPVNTEAFF. In DNA form, the CDR3 reads TGTGCCAGCTCACCACCAGTGAACACTGAAGCTTTCTTT.

The chain is built from TRBV5-4 and TRBJ2-1; weak D call: TRBD2 (6 bases). The V end lost 2 bases, the J end lost 3 bases, and 12 bases lay between the germline ends. Germline loops: CDR1 SGHNT, CDR2 YYREEE (reference sequence). The CDR3 loop spans 15 amino acids. The CDR3 is CASSFETAGYNEQFF. Written as DNA, the CDR3 is TGTGCCAGCAGCTTTGAGACAGCGGGCTACAATGAGCAGTTCTTC.

V is TRBV30 and J is TRBJ1-3, with TRBD1 identical over 7 bases. CDR3 length: 15 residues. Germline CDR1 reads GTSNPN; CDR2 reads SVGIG (reference sequence). Trimming removed 5 bases from V and 4 bases from J; junction bases left unmatched: 11. The CDR3 reads CAWDPGTGVGNTIYF. DNA of the CDR3: TGTGCCTGGGACCCGGGCACAGGGGTGGGAAACACCATATATTTT.

This sequence joins TRBV4-2 and TRBJ1-1, with 9 bases lining up with TRBD1. The junction had 0 bases not matched to a gene; V was cut back by 3 bases and J by 1 base. Looked up from germline, CDR1 is LGHNA and CDR2 is YNFKEQ. This CDR3 contains 14 residues. The CDR3, as DNA: TGTGCCAGCAGCCAGGGACAGGGGAACACTGAAGCTTTCTTT. This encodes CASSQGQGNTEAFF.